The 24 T cell receptor beta chains below all came from one sample that was sequenced in a study of T cells in Graves' hyperthyroidism and ophthalmopathy. Researchers took RNA transcripts and amplified the TCR beta CDR3 regions from them. The HTBI primer set was used in a first-round RT-PCR of the TCR CDR3. TCRdb reprocessed the multiplex PCR reads with MiXCR, giving one entry per CDR3 protein. The sample gives approximately 520,000 distinct CDR3 sequences, 20% of which show up once; 26% is in the top ten. Sequenced: blood. Receptors originate from a man between 18 and 35 years old with Graves' hyperthyroidism.

This clonotype occurred many times. The CDR3 DNA is TGTGCCAGCAGCTTAGGGCAGGCGTGGAACACTGAAGCTTTCTTT. It encodes CASSLGQAWNTEAFF. The chain links TRBV11-2 to TRBJ1-1, with no clear D. V was cut by 1 base and J by 1 base, with 10 bases left in between. The germline V gene encodes CDR1 SGHAT and CDR2 FQNNGV. The CDR3 is 15 residues long.

The chain joins TRBV6-2 or TRBV6-3 to TRBJ1-1; TRBD1 matches 7 bases. V shed 0 bases and J 6 bases; nucleotides not matched to a gene: 4. The CDR3 covers 14 residues. Germline V gives CDR1 MNHEY, CDR2 SVGEGT. The DNA for the CDR3 is TGTGCCAGCAGTTACTCAGGGGGCGTCTCTGAAGCTTTCTTT. Translation gives CASSYSGGVSEAFF.

Only a few counts were recorded for this clonotype. A read error is possible here, since a much larger clone lies one base away. This chain connects TRBV5-1 to TRBJ2-5; the D gene is possibly TRBD2 (5 bases). This CDR3 spans 13 amino acids. Deletions cut 0 bases from V and 8 bases from J, with 11 bases between. Germline CDR1 is SGHRS and CDR2 is YFSETQ. The CDR3 here is CASSLAEGDTQYF. The CDR3 nucleotides are TGCGCCAGCAGCTTGGCCGAGGGCGATACCCAGTACTTC.

The rearrangement links TRBV11-2 to TRBJ2-5; 9 positions agree with TRBD1. The CDR3 runs 15 residues. V trimming: 5 bases; J trimming: 5 bases; junction bases outside the gene matches: 9. Per germline, CDR1 SGHAT and CDR2 FQNNGV. The CDR3 sequence is CASSPRTGVRETQYF. CDR3 coding DNA: TGTGCCAGCAGCCCGAGGACAGGGGTGCGGGAGACCCAGTACTTC.

The chain is built from TRBV19 and TRBJ2-7; 10 bases are a match to TRBD1. This CDR3 is 14 amino acids long. Germline lookup yields CDR1 LNHDA and CDR2 SQIVND (reference sequence). Trimming removed 3 bases from V and 4 bases from J; junction bases left unmatched: 3. CDR3 in amino acids: CASSIRGQGYEQYF. DNA for the CDR3: TGTGCCAGTAGTATCCGGGGACAGGGGTACGAGCAGTACTTC. The variable domain in full, completed from reference TRBV19 and TRBJ2-7, reads DGGITQSPKYLFRKEGQNVTLSCEQNLNHDAMYWYRQDPGQGLRLIYYSQIVNDFQKGDIAEGYSVSREKKESFPLTVTSAQKNPTAFYLCASSIRGQGYEQYFGPGTRLTVT.

This clonotype was counted ten times or more. The chain joins TRBV7-8 to TRBJ2-7, with 9 positions matching TRBD2. CDR3 size: 15 residues. Germline trimming cut 5 bases from V and 13 bases from J; bases unmatched to any gene: 18. CDR1 is SGHVS and CDR2 is FQNEAQ in the germline V gene. CDR3 nucleotide sequence: TGTGCCAGCAGCCCCCCCCCCAGCGGGGGGATCGGACGCTACTTC. Translated: CASSPPPSGGIGRYF.

This clonotype was counted only a few times. V usage is TRBV4-1 and J usage is TRBJ2-2; D call uncertain. The germline CDR1 and CDR2 sequences are MGHRA and YSYEKL. With 3 bases removed from V and 6 bases from J, the gap between germline ends came to 8 bases. This CDR3 is 13 amino acids long. This chain's CDR3 is CASSQFHPGELFF. CDR3 nucleotide sequence: TGCGCCAGCAGCCAGTTTCATCCCGGGGAGCTGTTTTTT.

This chain uses TRBV5-5 with TRBJ1-1; a possible D gene is TRBD1 (6 bases). Germline loops: CDR1 SGHKS, CDR2 YYEKEE (reference sequence). With 2 bases removed from V and 1 base from J, the gap between germline ends came to 12 bases. The CDR3 runs 15 residues. CDR3 amino acids: CASSFAQGWNTEAFF. CDR3 DNA sequence: TGTGCCAGCAGCTTCGCACAGGGATGGAACACTGAAGCTTTCTTT. Full variable domain (rest looked up from reference TRBV5-5 and TRBJ1-1): DAGVTQSPTHLIKTRGQQVTLRCSPISGHKSVSWYQQVLGQGPQFIFQYYEKEERGRGNFPDRFSARQFPNYSSELNVNALLLGDSALYLCASSFAQGWNTEAFFGQGTRLTVV.

CDR3 DNA: TGTGCCAGCACCGTTAGGGGGGGAGGCCTGGCCGGGGAGCTGTTTTTT. It specifies CASTVRGGGLAGELFF. The chain links TRBV11-2 to TRBJ2-2; a possible D gene is TRBD2 (7 bases). The CDR3 is made up of 16 amino acids. CDR1 is SGHAT and CDR2 is FQNNGV in the germline V gene. V shed 7 bases and J shed 6 bases, with 21 bases lying between them.

This chain links TRBV3-1 with TRBJ2-5, with TRBD1 as a possible D gene (5 bases). Germline loops: CDR1 LGHDT, CDR2 YNNKEL (reference sequence). The CDR3 is made up of 16 amino acids. Trimming left V 0 bases short and J 1 base short, with 12 bases between. The CDR3 sequence is CASSQDRQFGQETQYF. CDR3 nucleotide sequence: TGTGCCAGCAGCCAAGATCGACAGTTCGGCCAAGAGACCCAGTACTTC.

This sequence joins TRBV6-2 or TRBV6-3 and TRBJ2-6; 7 nucleotides line up with TRBD1. Germline CDR1 MNHEY, CDR2 SVGEGT. The CDR3 runs 18 residues. Unmatched junction bases numbered 9, after V lost 4 bases and J lost 0 bases. This CDR3 reads CASSSYRGSSSGANVLTF. CDR3 coding DNA: TGTGCCAGCAGTTCTTACAGGGGATCTAGCTCTGGGGCCAACGTCCTGACTTTC.

The chain employs TRBV24-1 and TRBJ1-5; D is unclear. Trimming cost V 5 bases and J 2 bases, with 3 bases left between them. Germline values: CDR1 KGHDR, CDR2 SFDVKD. This CDR3 comprises 12 residues. The DNA of the CDR3 is TGTGCCACCAGTGGTCGCAATCAGCCCCAGCATTTT. Translation gives CATSGRNQPQHF.

This clonotype was picked up many times. The V call is TRBV7-9, the J call TRBJ1-1, with TRBD1 as a possible D gene (5 bases). With 1 base removed from V and 10 bases from J, the gap between germline ends came to 10 bases. Germline CDR1 reads SEHNR; CDR2 reads FQNEAQ (reference sequence). The CDR3 covers 12 residues. The CDR3 loop reads CASSLGGVGAFF. The CDR3 DNA sequence: TGTGCCAGCAGCTTAGGAGGGGTCGGAGCTTTCTTT.

In this sample, this clonotype turned up many times. One end of the junction varies from germline; a read error may be responsible. This chain joins TRBV5-1 and TRBJ2-4, with D maybe TRBD2 (5 bases). CDR1 is SGHRS, CDR2 YFSETQ, per germline. This CDR3 is built from 16 residues. In DNA, the CDR3 is TGCGCCAGCAGCTTGGGAGGGAATGAAGCCAAAAACATTAAGTACTTC. It specifies CASSLGGNEAKNIKYF.

This clonotype occurred a few times. The V and J genes are TRBV6-1 and TRBJ2-5; D possibly corresponds to TRBD1 (6 bases). This CDR3 spans 15 amino acids. Trimming took 6 bases from V and 5 from J, leaving 19 bases between them. Looked up from germline, CDR1 is MNHNS and CDR2 is SASEGT. The CDR3 coding sequence is TGTGCCAGCAGCCCTACAGGGAGTGTAGGGGAGACCCAGTACTTC. It codes for CASSPTGSVGETQYF.

This clonotype was counted at least ten times. The chain couples TRBV12-3 or TRBV12-4 to TRBJ2-7; D uncertain. The CDR3 loop spans 14 amino acids. V lost 3 bases and J lost 8, with 17 bases in between. The chain's CDR3 is CASSFGQIPNQQYF. The DNA of the CDR3 is TGTGCCAGCAGTTTCGGTCAGATCCCGAACCAGCAGTACTTC.

This clonotype was counted a few times. This chain connects TRBV30 to TRBJ2-2; a possible D gene is TRBD2 (5 bases). With 5 bases removed from V and 2 bases from J, the gap between germline ends came to 18 bases. The CDR3 contains 16 residues. CDR1 GTSNPN and CDR2 SVGIG come from the germline V gene (reference sequence). In nucleotides, the CDR3 is TGTGCCTGGGTTCCATCGGGAAACCCAAACACCGGGGAGCTGTTTTTT. The encoded protein is CAWVPSGNPNTGELFF.

At least ten counts were recorded for this clonotype. The chain employs TRBV27 and TRBJ2-7, with 10 bases that match TRBD1. The CDR3 totals 16 residues. CDR1 and CDR2 (germline): MNHEY, SMNVEV (reference sequence). V lost 0 bases, J lost 3 bases, and 5 bases stayed unmatched. CDR3 bases: TGTGCCAGCAGTTTATCAGGGACAGGGGCCTTCTACGAGCAGTACTTC. Translating it yields CASSLSGTGAFYEQYF.

This clonotype came up many times. A read error may produce the germline difference seen at one junction end. In DNA, the CDR3 is TGTGCCAGCAGTCCCCCAAATGCCAATCAGGACTATGGCTACGCCTTC. This encodes CASSPPNANQDYGYAF. The chain joins TRBV28 to TRBJ1-2; D uncertain. The CDR3 length is 16 residues. The germline CDR1 and CDR2 sequences are MDHEN and SYDVKM.

The genes are TRBV28 and TRBJ2-7, with D uncertain. Germline V gives CDR1 MDHEN, CDR2 SYDVKM. V lost 6 bases, J lost 2 bases, and 8 bases lay in between. This CDR3 has 12 residues. CDR3 sequence (DNA): TGTGCCAGCAGATTTGGGGCCTACGAGCAGTACTTC. This gives the protein CASRFGAYEQYF.

This clonotype was seen only a few times. The germline gene is not matched at one end of the junction; a read error may be the cause. The chain uses TRBV7-3 and TRBJ1-1; D is ambiguous. This CDR3 has 14 residues. From germline, CDR1 is SGHTA and CDR2 FQGTGA. CDR3 amino acids: CARSPGTPGTEAFF. The CDR3 DNA reads TGTGCCCGCAGCCCAGGAACCCCAGGCACTGAAGCTTTCTTT.

This clonotype showed up many times. The rearrangement joins TRBV20-1 to TRBJ1-5; a weak D match, TRBD1 (6 bases). The CDR3 covers 13 residues. Germline V CDR1 and CDR2: DFQATT, SNEGSKA (reference sequence). Trimming removed 5 bases at V and 0 bases at J, with 8 bases between. The CDR3 nucleotides are TGCAGTGCTCGACAGGATAGCAATCAGCCCCAGCATTTT. Translated: CSARQDSNQPQHF.

This clonotype came up many times. The gene calls are TRBV12-3 or TRBV12-4 and TRBJ1-1, with 10 bases aligning to TRBD1. With 6 bases clipped from V and 2 bases from J, the junction kept 3 bases outside the gene matches. This CDR3 comprises 14 residues. The CDR3 loop is CASRGTGANTEAFF. The CDR3 DNA reads TGTGCCAGCAGGGGGACAGGGGCCAACACTGAAGCTTTCTTT.

The gene calls are TRBV20-1 and TRBJ2-7; 11 positions agree with TRBD2. This CDR3 has 16 residues. The trim removed 0 bases at V and 2 bases at J, leaving 6 bases unmatched. Germline CDR1 is DFQATT and CDR2 is SNEGSKA (reference sequence). CDR3 in DNA: TGCAGTGCTAGAGATCTAGCGGGGGGTTACGCCTACGAGCAGTACTTC. Residues: CSARDLAGGYAYEQYF.